Sequencing of this T cell receptor (beta chain) was carried out in a study of patients and donors after allogeneic stem cell transplantation. TCRdb reprocessed the RT-PCR reads with MiXCR, giving one entry per CDR3 protein. The sample lists about 960,000 distinct CDR3 sequences; around 17% were seen once. This clonotype showed up just a few times. Sequencing was performed on blood, either unsorted or a sorted T cell fraction (not recorded which). The clonotype originates from a human donor who was either an allogeneic HSCT recipient or a stem cell or donor lymphocyte infusion donor (not recorded which). It is not recorded whose cells these are; they may come from a transplant donor.

The DNA of the CDR3 is TGTGCCAGCAGCCCACTTCAGGGCCCCCCAGCAGATACGCAGTATTTT. Translation gives CASSPLQGPPADTQYF. The chain carries TRBV4-2 and TRBJ2-3; possibly TRBD1 for D (5 bases). V lost 4 bases to trimming and J lost 4 bases, with 18 bases between them. The germline gives CDR1 LGHNA, CDR2 YNFKEQ. The CDR3 has 16 amino acids.